This is a list of T cell receptor beta chains from one sample in a study of cytomegalovirus exposure and HLA in healthy donors. The repertoire was sequenced with immunoSEQ multiplex PCR; TCRdb's copy has only in-frame clones and lacks some. The table includes some 250,000 clones, more than 75% detected once. Input material: PBMCs. Receptors originate from a woman between 40 and 50 years old in good health and CMV-seropositive. CDR3s include the opening cysteine and the closing phenylalanine or tryptophan. D genes are given only for firm matches. Rows may omit the clone size; those that give it use once, few, many or a size class.

D	V	size	J	DNA	CDR3
.	TRBV9	.	TRBJ2-3	TGTGCCAGCAGCGTAGCATGGGGCAGGGCAGATACGCAGTATTTT	CASSVAWGRADTQYF
.	TRBV27	.	TRBJ1-6	TGTGCCAGCAGTTTAACAGGGTGGGATGACTCACCCCTCCACTTT	CASSLTGWDDSPLHF
TRBD1	TRBV11-2	.	TRBJ1-6	TGTGCCAGCAGCCTACAGGGGGGAAATTCCCCCCTCCACTTT	CASSLQGGNSPLHF
TRBD2	TRBV28	.	TRBJ2-7	TGTGCCAGCAGTCGAACATCCCCTGGAACTAGCGGGAGTCTCTACGAGCAGTACTTC	CASSRTSPGTSGSLYEQYF
.	TRBV7-2	.	TRBJ1-2	TGTGCCAGCAGCTTAGGGGGCGGAGATGGCTACACCTTC	CASSLGGGDGYTF
TRBD2	TRBV10-3	.	TRBJ2-1	TGTGCCATCAGTGGGGGTTGGGGGACTAGCGGTGGATTCAGTGAGCAGTTCTTC	CAISGGWGTSGGFSEQFF
.	TRBV7-2	few	TRBJ2-3	TGTGCCAGCAGCTTAGATGGGGGGTCTGGAGATACGCAGTATTTT	CASSLDGGSGDTQYF
TRBD2	TRBV7-2	.	TRBJ2-2	TGTGCCAGCCCCGGACTAGCGACGAACACCGGGGAGCTGTTTTTT	CASPGLATNTGELFF
TRBD2	TRBV5-1	.	TRBJ2-7	TGCGCCAGCAGCTTGGGTAGCGGGAGGGCCCCCGAGCAGTACTTC	CASSLGSGRAPEQYF
TRBD2	TRBV29-1	.	TRBJ2-7	TGCAGCGGTGGGGGGGGCTCCTACGAGCAGTACTTC	CSGGGGSYEQYF
.	TRBV7-9	.	TRBJ1-1	TGTGCCAGCAGCACGGGTTTGGCTGAAGCTTTCTTT	CASSTGLAEAFF
TRBD1	TRBV30	.	TRBJ1-2	TGTGCCTGGGGGACAGGGGTTGGTGGCTACACCTTC	CAWGTGVGGYTF
.	TRBV7-2	.	TRBJ1-2	TGTGCCAGCAGCCCCGCGACAGGTACTAACTATGGCTACACCTTC	CASSPATGTNYGYTF
TRBD2	TRBV18	.	TRBJ2-1	TGTGCCAGCTCCCCCGGCGGGGGGCCGAATGAGCAGTTCTTC	CASSPGGGPNEQFF
TRBD1	TRBV7-9	once	TRBJ2-1	TGTGCCAGCAGCTGGACCGGGACAGGCGGGTACAATGAGCAGTTCTTC	CASSWTGTGGYNEQFF
.	TRBV18	.	TRBJ1-3	TGTGCCAGCTCCCCCCGCGGGACTGGAAACACCATATATTTT	CASSPRGTGNTIYF
TRBD1	TRBV18	.	TRBJ2-6	TGTGCCAGCTCAATTCCCGGGACAGCATTTTCTGGGGCCAACGTCCTGACTTTC	CASSIPGTAFSGANVLTF
TRBD1	TRBV9	once	TRBJ1-1	TGTGCCAGCAGCGGAACAGGGGGGGGGAACACTGAAGCTTTCTTT	CASSGTGGGNTEAFF
.	TRBV5-5	.	TRBJ2-1	TGTGCCAGCCGGGACTCTTCCTACAATGAGCAGTTCTTC	CASRDSSYNEQFF
TRBD1	TRBV4-2	.	TRBJ1-3	TGTGCCAGCAGCGAGGGGACAGTCTTCGGAAACACCATATATTTT	CASSEGTVFGNTIYF
.	TRBV9	.	TRBJ1-1	TGTGCCAGCAGCGTCGAGCAGAACACTGAAGCTTTCTTT	CASSVEQNTEAFF
TRBD1	TRBV9	once	TRBJ2-1	TGTGCCAGCAGCCCCCGTTCGGGACAGGGTGACAATGAGCAGTTCTTC	CASSPRSGQGDNEQFF